This TCR beta chain was documented in a study of T cells after yellow fever vaccination. Turning to the study itself: The SMART-Seq v4 Ultra Low Input method served to prepare the low-cell-number fractions. Whole-study results and caveats: Relatively few clonotypes were ones that appeared in both CD4 and CD8 compartments.

Trimming left V 11 bases short and J 5 bases short, with 19 bases between. The CDR3 has 15 amino acids. From germline, CDR1 is LGHDT and CDR2 YNNKEL (reference sequence). In regard to this clonotype: Its antigen is not known.

As TCR cDNA was made by 5'RACE template switching, a universal primer site and UMIs were added. TCRdb reanalysed the 5' RACE reads using MiXCR and keeps one entry per CDR3 protein. The data show approximately 510,000 distinct CDR3 sequences, 21% seen once. Source: PBMCs, taken around 3 weeks after the first yellow fever vaccination. The chain recombines TRBV3-1 with TRBJ1-6, with a tentative D call TRBD1 (6 bases). This TCR derives from a man between 18 and 29 years old who received the YFV17D yellow fever vaccine. CDR3 residues: CAARGGPANNSPLHF. For the CDR3, the DNA is TGTGCCGCCCGAGGGGGACCCGCGAATAATTCACCCCTCCACTTT.